What follows are 6 T cell receptor beta chains derived from one specimen sequenced in a study of blood T cell repertoires in COVID-19. The assay was immunoSEQ multiplex PCR, and TCRdb's table has in-frame clones only and misses some. The data hold roughly 280,000 clones, with 85% to 90% observed a single time. Sequenced sample: peripheral blood. These receptors were obtained from a woman aged 60-75 years with COVID-19, enrolled during active disease.

This chain uses TRBV18 with TRBJ2-1; 9 bases agree with TRBD2. The V segment lost 3 bases and the J segment 4 bases; nucleotides outside the gene matches: 4. Germline V lookup: CDR1 KGHSH, CDR2 LQKENI. The CDR3 has 15 amino acids. In DNA form, the CDR3 reads TGTGCCAGCTCACCGGATAGCGGGGGTTACAATGAGCAGTTCTTC. Translating gives CASSPDSGGYNEQFF.

The sample holds one count of this clone. This sequence joins TRBV28 and TRBJ2-1, with 8 bases aligning to TRBD2. CDR3 length: 14 amino acids. V lost 5 bases, J lost 8 bases, and 8 bases stayed unmatched. Germline CDR1 MDHEN, CDR2 SYDVKM. The CDR3 DNA reads TGTGCCAGCAGTCCCGCGGGACTAGGGTATGAGCAGTTCTTC. The encoded protein is CASSPAGLGYEQFF.

In regard to this clone: One end of the junction does not line up with germline, which may come from a read error. This chain links TRBV28 with TRBJ2-7; 11 positions match TRBD2. The germline CDR1 and CDR2 sequences are MDHEN and SYDVKM. The CDR3 has 13 amino acids. CDR3 loop: CASKASGRSGFGF. The CDR3 DNA reads as TGTGCCAGCAAAGCTAGCGGGAGGTCTGGGTTTGGTTTC.

The rearrangement uses TRBV6-2 or TRBV6-3 and TRBJ2-5; 10 bases agree with TRBD1. The V gene end was trimmed by 5 bases and the J gene end by 5 bases; junction bases not matched to a gene: 8. The CDR3 runs to 15 residues. The germline gives CDR1 MNHEY, CDR2 SVGEGT. Written as DNA, the CDR3 is TGTGCCAGCAGTAGCCGGGACAGGGGCGTTGAGACCCAGTACTTC. Translated: CASSSRDRGVETQYF.

The chain has TRBV6-1 and TRBJ1-2, with no clear D. Trimming pared 1 base from V and 8 bases from J, leaving 17 bases between. Germline loops: CDR1 MNHNS, CDR2 SASEGT. CDR3 length: 15 amino acids. The CDR3 nucleotides read TGTGCCAGCAGTGAAGTGGAGGGATTGTTGTTCGGCTACACCTTC. Translating gives CASSEVEGLLFGYTF.

This clone was recorded once. The chain carries TRBV7-8 and TRBJ1-5, with no clear D. Germline CDR1 SGHVS, CDR2 FQNEAQ. Between the trimmed V and J ends, which lost 1 base and 9 bases, there was a span of 10 bases. The CDR3 length is 13 residues. The CDR3 DNA reads as TGTGCCAGCAGCTTAGATGGCTTGTGGCCCCAGCATTTT. Protein product: CASSLDGLWPQHF.